The 20 T cell receptor beta chains given below trace back to one sample, sequenced in a study of cytomegalovirus exposure and HLA in healthy donors. 13 Jbeta primers and 60 Vbeta primers were used for the PCR. Sequencing used immunoSEQ multiplex PCR; TCRdb keeps in-frame clones, though not all of them. The sample records over 150,000 clones, 75% to 90% being singletons. The sequencing sample was made of PBMCs. These receptors all come from a man under 40 in good health and CMV-seronegative.

The chain combines TRBV9 with TRBJ1-1; 8 bases are shared with TRBD1. The CDR3 extends over 14 amino acids. Germline CDR1 reads SGDLS; CDR2 reads YYNGEE. V was pared by 1 base and J by 4 bases, with 3 bases of the junction left unmatched. The CDR3, as DNA: TGTGCCAGCAGCGTAAGTACAGGGGGCACTGAAGCTTTCTTT. Residues: CASSVSTGGTEAFF. Drawing the rest from reference TRBV9 and TRBJ1-1, the complete variable domain is DSGVTQTPKHLITATGQRVTLRCSPRSGDLSVYWYQQSLDQGLQFLIQYYNGEERAKGNILERFSAQQFPDLHSELNLSSLELGDSALYFCASSVSTGGTEAFFGQGTRLTVV.

J is TRBJ1-5 and V is TRBV25-1; possibly TRBD1 for D (6 bases). The CDR3 is made up of 14 amino acids. V was clipped by 4 bases and J by 4 bases, with 11 bases between them. Germline V CDR1 and CDR2: MGHDK, SYGVNS. CDR3 protein: CASSVGQGNQPQHF. The CDR3 DNA reads TGTGCCAGCAGTGTGGGTCAGGGGAATCAGCCCCAGCATTTT.

The chain's CDR3 is CASSQGNQPQHF. The CDR3 DNA sequence: TGTGCCAGCTCCCAGGGGAATCAGCCCCAGCATTTT. The rearrangement uses TRBV28 and TRBJ1-5; D might be TRBD1 (6 bases). Trimming shortened V by 8 bases and J by 4 bases, and 9 bases separated the two germline ends. Per germline, CDR1 MDHEN and CDR2 SYDVKM. The CDR3 length is 12 residues. The full variable domain, its missing parts supplied by reference TRBV28 and TRBJ1-5, is DVKVTQSSRYLVKRTGEKVFLECVQDMDHENMFWYRQDPGLGLRLIYFSYDVKMKEKGDIPEGYSVSREKKERFSLILESASTNQTSMYLCASSQGNQPQHFGDGTRLSIL.

As concerns this clone: This sample includes further DNA sequences coding for the same CDR3. The gene calls are TRBV29-1 and TRBJ1-1; a possible D gene is TRBD1 (5 bases). Germline CDR1 reads SQVTM; CDR2 reads ANQGSEA. This CDR3 has 12 residues. The ends were cut back, 4 bases at V and 4 bases at J, with 10 bases in the middle. In DNA form, the CDR3 reads TGCAGCGTTGGGCAGGGAGGCACTGAAGCTTTCTTT. This gives the protein CSVGQGGTEAFF.

The J gene is TRBJ2-5, the V gene TRBV27, with a weak D call TRBD1 (7 bases). Germline V CDR1 and CDR2: MNHEY, SMNVEV (reference sequence). V gave up 0 bases and J gave up 2 bases, with 10 bases separating them. CDR3 length: 15 amino acids. The CDR3 is CASSLSRGVQETQYF. Written as DNA, the CDR3 is TGTGCCAGCAGTTTATCCAGGGGGGTACAAGAGACCCAGTACTTC.

This sequence joins TRBV10-3 and TRBJ2-1, with 8 bases lining up with TRBD1. The length of the CDR3 is 15 residues. CDR1 ENHRY and CDR2 SYGVKD come from the germline V gene. V lost 2 bases to trimming and J lost 7 bases; unmatched junction nucleotides: 7. The CDR3 nucleotides read TGTGCCATCAGTGAGATTGACAGGGGAGAGAATGAGCAGTTCTTC. It specifies CAISEIDRGENEQFF.

This clone showed up just a few times. J is TRBJ2-5 and V is TRBV9; the match to TRBD2 covers 7 bases. The J segment lost 5 bases and the V segment lost 0 bases, leaving 10 bases of the junction unmatched. The germline gives CDR1 SGDLS, CDR2 YYNGEE. The CDR3 has 16 amino acids. The CDR3 sequence is CASSVGVASGGETQYF. In nucleotides, the CDR3 is TGTGCCAGCAGCGTAGGGGTGGCTAGCGGTGGGGAGACCCAGTACTTC.

This clone has only a few counts. The chain combines TRBV29-1 with TRBJ2-7, with a possible D match to TRBD2 (6 bases). The CDR3 contains 14 residues. Germline CDR1 and CDR2: SQVTM and ANQGSEA. Trimming removed 4 bases from V and 4 bases from J, with 17 bases in between. DNA for the CDR3: TGCAGCGTTGGCGGGACCGTTAACGAGTACGAGCAGTACTTC. Protein sequence: CSVGGTVNEYEQYF.

This clone has a handful of counts. This chain links TRBV19 with TRBJ1-2; D unresolved. Germline CDR1 reads LNHDA; CDR2 reads SQIVND (reference sequence). The CDR3 spans 11 residues. V was shortened by 10 bases and J by 3 bases, with 9 bases between the two germline ends. Here the CDR3 reads CATPSDYGYTF. The CDR3 DNA follows: TGTGCCACTCCCTCGGACTATGGCTACACCTTC.

The chain joins TRBV7-2 to TRBJ2-1, with a possible D match to TRBD2 (5 bases). The germline V gene has CDR1 SGHTA and CDR2 FQGNSA. This CDR3 is 15 amino acids long. V shed 2 bases and J shed 4 bases, with 12 bases lying between them. Here the CDR3 DNA reads TGTGCCAGCAGCTTACGGGGTGCCCTATACAATGAGCAGTTCTTC. Its protein is CASSLRGALYNEQFF.

The genes are TRBV6-6 and TRBJ2-5, with D possibly being TRBD1 (5 bases). The CDR3 sequence is 14 residues long. The V and J ends lost 2 bases and 4 bases respectively, with 11 bases between them. Germline V gene sequence: CDR1 MNHNY, CDR2 SVGAGI (reference sequence). The CDR3 nucleotides are TGTGCCAGCAGTTACGGGGCGCAGAGAGAGACCCAGTACTTC. This codes for CASSYGAQRETQYF.

The chain carries TRBV7-3 and TRBJ2-1, with D possibly TRBD2 on 5 matching bases. CDR3 length: 12 residues. Germline V gene lookup returns CDR1 SGHTA and CDR2 FQGTGA. V lost 2 bases to trimming and J lost 9 bases, with 8 bases between them. The CDR3 loop is CASSLFRGEQFF. The DNA of the CDR3 is TGTGCCAGCAGCTTATTTCGGGGTGAGCAGTTCTTC.

The chain couples TRBV15 to TRBJ2-7, with TRBD1 as a possible D gene (5 bases). Trimming left V 2 bases short and J 1 base short, with 9 bases between. CDR1 is LNHNV, CDR2 YYDKDF, per germline (reference sequence). This CDR3 comprises 14 residues. Written as DNA, the CDR3 is TGTGCCACCAGCAGACGGACACCTTCCTACGAGCAGTACTTC. It is translated as CATSRRTPSYEQYF.

The chain links TRBV9 to TRBJ2-2; D gene ambiguous. Germline V gene data show CDR1 as SGDLS and CDR2 as YYNGEE. The CDR3 extends over 15 amino acids. Trimming shortened V by 0 bases and J by 5 bases, and 11 bases separated the two germline ends. This CDR3 reads CASSVGALSTGELFF. The CDR3 DNA follows: TGTGCCAGCAGCGTAGGCGCGCTGTCAACCGGGGAGCTGTTTTTT.

The V call is TRBV28, the J call TRBJ1-2, with unresolved D. This CDR3 comprises 16 residues. The V gene lost 3 bases and the J gene lost 1 base, with 15 bases spanning the gap. Germline CDR1 and CDR2: MDHEN and SYDVKM. The CDR3 DNA reads TGTGCCAGCAGTTTTCTGGGGAGGGCGGGTAACTATGGCTACACCTTC. It specifies CASSFLGRAGNYGYTF.

This clone occurred a few times. V gene TRBV2 combines with J gene TRBJ1-1, with D unresolved. Looked up from germline, CDR1 is SNHLY and CDR2 is FYNNEI. Trimming pared 5 bases from V and 3 bases from J, leaving 10 bases between. CDR3 length: 13 residues. CDR3 amino acids: CASSSESYTEAFF. The CDR3 DNA reads TGTGCCAGCAGTTCTGAGAGTTACACTGAAGCTTTCTTT.

V and J are TRBV7-2 and TRBJ1-5, with D maybe TRBD1 (5 bases). The CDR3 has 15 residues. V was clipped by 3 bases and J by 6 bases, with 15 bases between them. CDR1 is SGHTA and CDR2 is FQGNSA in the germline V gene. The CDR3 region has the DNA TGTGCCAGCAGCTTGGGGTTTTCTAGGGGTCAGCCCCAGCATTTT. Translation: CASSLGFSRGQPQHF.

The chain employs TRBV9 and TRBJ2-7; 12 nucleotides line up with TRBD2. Germline lookup yields CDR1 SGDLS and CDR2 YYNGEE. The CDR3 is 14 residues long. The V segment lost 4 bases and the J segment 6 bases; nucleotides outside the gene matches: 5. The CDR3 nucleotides are TGTGCCAGCAGCAGACTAGCGGGAGCCCCCGAGCAGTACTTC. Translated, it gives CASSRLAGAPEQYF. Full variable domain (outside the CDR3, taken from reference TRBV9 and TRBJ2-7): DSGVTQTPKHLITATGQRVTLRCSPRSGDLSVYWYQQSLDQGLQFLIQYYNGEERAKGNILERFSAQQFPDLHSELNLSSLELGDSALYFCASSRLAGAPEQYFGPGTRLTVT.

J is TRBJ1-1 and V is TRBV7-9; D unresolved. V lost 5 bases, J lost 1 base, and 8 bases lay in between. The CDR3 is 13 amino acids. CDR1 and CDR2 (germline): SEHNR, FQNEAQ (reference sequence). The CDR3, as DNA: TGTGCCAGCAGCGCCCGGGAGAACACTGAAGCTTTCTTT. Its protein is CASSARENTEAFF.

V and J are TRBV4-3 and TRBJ2-1; 8 bases line up with TRBD1. Germline V lookup: CDR1 LGHNA, CDR2 YSLEER. V lost 4 bases, J lost 3 bases, and 5 bases stayed unmatched. The CDR3 extends over 15 amino acids. The CDR3: CASSPDRGLYNEQFF. The DNA for the CDR3 is TGCGCCAGCAGCCCCGACAGGGGACTCTACAATGAGCAGTTCTTC.